This T cell receptor (beta chain) emerged from a study of neurological immune-mediated disorders (dated by TCRdb to the late 2010s). Notes on the research overall: The study compared peripheral blood TCR-beta repertoires of HTLV-I-associated myelopathy (HAM/TSP) patients, multiple sclerosis patients and healthy controls using UMI-based sequencing. Alongside PBMC samples, the set of approximately 100 TCR-beta libraries contained longitudinal samples, technical triplicates, and paired CD4+ and CD8+ T-cell subsets that had been sorted. Of the approximately 70 subjects in the cohort, some 14 were HAM/TSP patients, about 34 were multiple sclerosis patients, and roughly 20 were healthy controls.

CDR1 SGHTA and CDR2 FQGNSA were looked up in the germline V gene. V loses 1 base of germline sequence and J loses 1 base, and the interval between the two ends is 6 bases. The cysteine opens and the phenylalanine closes a CDR3 of 14 amino acids. Only the CDR3 region is kept as DNA, spanning 42 bases read in frame from base 1. To synthesize cDNA, template-switch 5'RACE was performed with a primer carrying a 10-nucleotide random unique molecular identifier so that each TCR transcript was tagged. Over 180 million TCR-beta sequences, covering 15-18 subjects, were produced in each sequencing run. Total RNA was extracted with the RNeasy kit. Using the KAPA Real-time Library Amplification kit, TCR-beta VDJ regions were amplified with primers for the TCR constant region and the 5'RACE anchor. A first PCR added sample indexes and Illumina adaptors, and a second PCR then raised library yield. After Ampure bead purification, the roughly 650 bp TCR product was size-selected on a 2% E-gel SizeSelection system. Before pooling, library quality was checked on a Bioanalyzer, concentration was measured with Qubit, and libraries were quantified with the Kapa Library Quantification kit. An Illumina HiSeq 2500 sequenced the libraries paired-end 2 x 150 bp. To increase sequence diversity, about 24-32% phiX was spiked into each library pool. Turning to the authors' computational methods: The UMI-based MiGEC pipeline processed quality-filtered reads and removed over 80% of raw TCR sequences during error correction. VDJ genes were aligned to IMGT germline references, and each clonotype was defined by a unique CDR3 amino acid sequence together with V-J genes. Clonal expansion, Shannon diversity, and CDR3 relatedness (CalcPairwiseDistances, ClusterSamples) were evaluated with VDJtools, and phylogenetic trees were built with CLCbio workbench. Clones with at least 8 unique UMIs were defined as expanded, with this threshold being based on coefficient-of-variation modelling across technical triplicates. Using fastp trimming at Q25 and MiXCR clonotype assembly, TCRdb reanalyzed the public sequencing data and kept in-frame beta chains. All rows with the same CDR3 protein become a single entry with the most common DNA and genes. The V and J calls here are based on TCRdb, not the publication. The sample profile shows 20,000 or so distinct CDR3 sequences; roughly 13% of them were found once. Jointly, the top ten make up 16% of the sample.

For the unsorted PBMC libraries, 2 million PBMCs were stored in RNAlater at -80 degrees C until RNA extraction and were used to generate the libraries. Peripheral blood was subjected to Ficoll-Hypaque density gradient centrifugation to isolate PBMCs, which were then cryopreserved in liquid nitrogen. What the authors observed across the whole study: Across subjects, expanded clones never shared an identical CDR3 amino acid sequence, which suggests that the TCR-beta repertoires in every group were private. TCR clonal expansion was highest in HAM/TSP patients and lowest in MS patients, with MS patients falling below even healthy controls.

This clonotype is classified as medium-sized (0.01 to 0.1%). Its antigen is not yet known. The input lacks base qualities; no much larger clone sits a single base away. This TCR derives from a woman aged 35 to 49 with HTLV-1-associated myelopathy (HAM/TSP). The sample was PBMCs. The V gene is TRBV7-2 and the J gene is TRBJ2-3; the D gene is perhaps TRBD1, on 6 matching bases. The CDR3 protein is CASSLGGRTDTQYF. The sequence in DNA is TGTGCCAGCAGCTTAGGGGGGCGCACAGATACGCAGTATTTT.